This TCR beta chain came from a study of regulatory T cells in long-lasting Graves disease. The study's findings and limits: The number of shared public clonotypes was higher in persistent patients (around 2,500) than new patients (around 890).

Regarding time point: newly diagnosed GD, antithyroid drugs for less than 3 months. RNA from PBMCs was the source of the TCR library. TCR beta libraries were built with iRepertoire HTBI primers and Arm-PCR of CDR3 regions. TCRdb itself ran the multiplex PCR reads through MiXCR, one entry per CDR3 protein. The sample shows fewer than 500,000 distinct CDR3 sequences, roughly 17% of them seen only once. Germline CDR1 MDHEN, CDR2 SYDVKM. This CDR3 contains 16 residues. A note on this clonotype: The antigen remains undetermined. A read error is possible here, since a much larger clone lies one base away.

The data were also submitted as part of a second study, on T cells in Graves' hyperthyroidism and ophthalmopathy. That study adds: An initial round of RT-PCR targeting the TCR CDR3 relied on the HTBI primer set.

V usage is TRBV28 and J usage is TRBJ2-7, with 8 nucleotides matching TRBD1. Sequenced here: peripheral blood mononuclear cells (PBMCs), sampled at new diagnosis, from a patient treated with antithyroid drugs. This receptor was obtained from a man in his forties with Graves disease. The CDR3: CTSSHEWTGKAGEQYF. Here the CDR3 DNA reads TGTACCAGCAGCCACGAATGGACAGGGAAGGCCGGCGAGCAGTACTTC.